This TCR beta chain was found in a study of breast tumors, draining lymph nodes, adjacent tissues. Findings of the study overall: Tumors had less TCR diversity than lymph nodes, more than nontumor tissue. The lymph node origin of tumor T cells was framed as consistent with a hypothesis, not demonstrated. The data were judged consistent with most tumor T cells coming from lymph node and expanding in tumor.

TCRdb fed the multiplex PCR reads into MiXCR, producing one record per CDR3 protein. The sample shows 15,000 to 16,000 distinct CDR3 sequences, 40% to 65% of them seen only once. V was cut by 5 bases and J by 3 bases, with 11 bases left in between. CDR1 is DFQATT and CDR2 is SNEGSKA in the germline V gene (reference sequence). The CDR3 is 13 amino acids. As regards this clonotype: Its specificity is not known.

Material for sequencing was tumor-adjacent breast tissue. This rearrangement joins TRBV20-1 to TRBJ1-5, with D tentatively TRBD1 (6 bases). The TCR originated in a female donor with breast cancer. Some clones in this sample may be carry-over from other donors' samples. The DNA for the CDR3 is TGCAGTGCTCCCGACAGGATCAATCAGCCCCAGCATTTT. Its translation is CSAPDRINQPQHF.